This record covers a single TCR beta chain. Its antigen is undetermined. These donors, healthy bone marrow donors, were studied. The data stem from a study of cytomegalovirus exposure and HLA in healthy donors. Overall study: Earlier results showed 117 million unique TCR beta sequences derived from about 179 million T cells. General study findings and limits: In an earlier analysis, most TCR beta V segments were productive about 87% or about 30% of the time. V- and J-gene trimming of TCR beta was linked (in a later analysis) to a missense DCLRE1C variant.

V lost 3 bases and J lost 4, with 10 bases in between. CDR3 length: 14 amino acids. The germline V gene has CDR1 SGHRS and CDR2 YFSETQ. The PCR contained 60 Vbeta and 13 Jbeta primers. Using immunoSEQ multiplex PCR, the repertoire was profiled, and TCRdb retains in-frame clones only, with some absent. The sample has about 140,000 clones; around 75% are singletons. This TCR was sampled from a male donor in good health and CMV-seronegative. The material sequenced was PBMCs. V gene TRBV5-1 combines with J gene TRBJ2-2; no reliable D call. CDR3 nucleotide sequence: TGCGCCAGCAGCTCCACAGTTTCCACCGGGGAGCTGTTTTTT. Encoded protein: CASSSTVSTGELFF. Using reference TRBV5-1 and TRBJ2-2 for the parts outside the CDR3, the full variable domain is KAGVTQTPRYLIKTRGQQVTLSCSPISGHRSVSWYQQTPGQGLQFLFEYFSETQRNKGNFPGRFSGRQFSNSRSEMNVSTLELGDSALYLCASSSTVSTGELFFGEGSRLTVL.